This T cell receptor beta chain was captured by sequencing in a study of control samples from healthy donors and cancer patients. Profiling relied on immunoSEQ multiplex PCR, and the TCRdb table lists in-frame clones only, not all of them. The sample consists of roughly 150,000 clones, around 88% of them appearing once. Looked up from germline, CDR1 is GTSNPN and CDR2 is SVGIG (reference sequence). The CDR3 is 12 amino acids. With 3 bases removed from V and 4 bases from J, the gap between germline ends came to 9 bases. The sample was blood. The receptor was derived from a man younger than 30 in good health. This chain uses TRBV30 with TRBJ1-1; D is undetermined. In DNA, the CDR3 is TGTGCCTGGAGAACAGAGACCACTGAAGCTTTCTTT. It yields the protein CAWRTETTEAFF.